This TCR beta chain was retrieved from a study of breast tumors, draining lymph nodes, adjacent tissues. Findings and limits, study-wide: Tumor repertoires ranked between lymph nodes and nontumor tissue in diversity, with V and J gene preferences. Tumor and nontumor repertoires were significantly more similar in luminal-like than in basal-like breast cancer. Most tumor T cells seemingly derive from lymph node, then expand in tumor. Data only fit, rather than demonstrated, lymph node origin of most tumor T cells.

Breast cancer patients provided tissue from their axillary draining lymph nodes. As to this clonotype: Its target is not known.

MiXCR, run by TCRdb on the multiplex PCR reads, gives a single entry per CDR3 protein. The sample records 85,000 to 130,000 distinct CDR3 sequences, approximately 28% being singletons. V lost 9 bases to trimming and J lost 2 bases, with 28 bases between them. The CDR3 spans 19 residues. Per germline, CDR1 LNHDA and CDR2 SQIVND (reference sequence). The receptor was derived from a female donor with breast cancer. Some clones in this sample may be carry-over from other donors' samples. This chain links TRBV19 with TRBJ2-2, with D possibly TRBD1 on 6 matching bases. Sample: axillary lymph node tissue. CDR3 sequence (DNA): TGTGCCAGCGATAGGGGGTTGCTGCGATTGGGGTTTAACACCGGGGAGCTGTTTTTT. Protein: CASDRGLLRLGFNTGELFF.